The T cell receptor beta chain described here comes from a study of OX40 agonist ivuxolimab in advanced cancers. Overall study: Ivuxolimab was delivered to patients intravenously every 2 weeks at doses spanning 0.01 to 10 mg/kg.

Note on this clone: The antigen remains undetermined.

The assay was immunoSEQ multiplex PCR, and TCRdb's table has in-frame clones only and misses some. The sample lists about 80,000 clones; 88% were seen once. The germline CDR1 and CDR2 sequences are KGHSH and LQKENI. Trimming took off 3 bases at V and 6 bases at J, with 18 bases between the two ends. This CDR3 spans 17 amino acids. Overall study results and limits: CD4+ and CD8+ blood T cells expanded clonally by week 6 at 0.1 to 3.0 mg/kg.

This chain links TRBV18 with TRBJ1-6; D unresolved. This clonotype was sampled from an adult with an advanced solid tumor such as melanoma, head and neck, liver or kidney cancer. Here the sequenced sample was CD4+ or CD8+ T cells sorted from blood, taken in a trial of the OX40 agonist ivuxolimab. The CDR3: CASSPSSTRDVNSPLHF. As DNA, the CDR3 is TGTGCCAGCTCACCGTCTTCAACCAGAGATGTTAATTCACCCCTCCACTTT.